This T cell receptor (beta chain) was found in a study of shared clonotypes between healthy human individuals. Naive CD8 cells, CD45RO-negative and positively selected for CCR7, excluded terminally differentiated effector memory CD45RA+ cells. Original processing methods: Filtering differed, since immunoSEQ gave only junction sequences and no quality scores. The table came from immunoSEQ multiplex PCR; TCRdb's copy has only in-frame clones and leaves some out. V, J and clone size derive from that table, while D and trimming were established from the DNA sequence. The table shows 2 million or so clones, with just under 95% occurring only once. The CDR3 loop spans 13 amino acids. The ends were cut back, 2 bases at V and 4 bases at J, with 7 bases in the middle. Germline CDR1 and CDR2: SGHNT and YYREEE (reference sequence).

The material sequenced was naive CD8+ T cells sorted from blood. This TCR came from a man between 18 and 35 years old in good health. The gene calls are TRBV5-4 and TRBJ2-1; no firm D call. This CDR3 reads CASSFRPYNEQFF. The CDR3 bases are TGTGCCAGCAGCTTTAGGCCTTACAATGAGCAGTTCTTC.